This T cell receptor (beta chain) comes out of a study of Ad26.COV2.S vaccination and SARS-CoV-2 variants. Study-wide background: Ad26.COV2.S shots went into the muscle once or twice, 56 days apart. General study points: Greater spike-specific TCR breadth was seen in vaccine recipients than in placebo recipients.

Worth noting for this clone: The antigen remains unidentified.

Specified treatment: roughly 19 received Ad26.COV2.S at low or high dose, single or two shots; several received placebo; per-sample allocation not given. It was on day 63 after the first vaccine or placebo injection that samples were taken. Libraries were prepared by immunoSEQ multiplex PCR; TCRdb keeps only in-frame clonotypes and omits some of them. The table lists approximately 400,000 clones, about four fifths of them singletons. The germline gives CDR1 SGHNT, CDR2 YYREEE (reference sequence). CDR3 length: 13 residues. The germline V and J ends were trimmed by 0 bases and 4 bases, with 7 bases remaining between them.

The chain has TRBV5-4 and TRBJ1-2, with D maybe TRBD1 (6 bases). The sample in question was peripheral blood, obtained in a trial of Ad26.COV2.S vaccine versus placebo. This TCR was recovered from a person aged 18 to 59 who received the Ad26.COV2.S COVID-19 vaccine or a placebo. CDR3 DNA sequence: TGTGCCAGCAGCTTGGACAGGGTCTATGGCTACACCTTC. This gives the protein CASSLDRVYGYTF.